This TCR beta chain derives from a study of cytomegalovirus exposure and HLA in healthy donors. In this sample, this clone turned up once. The protocol was immunoSEQ multiplex PCR, while the TCRdb copy is restricted to in-frame clones and leaves out a portion. Of more than 140,000 clones listed, about 89% are singletons. V was clipped by 0 bases and J by 6 bases, with 9 bases between them. The CDR3 extends over 13 amino acids. Germline V gene sequence: CDR1 SGHAT, CDR2 FQNNGV. The origin of this receptor is a woman younger than 30 in good health and CMV-seropositive. Sequenced sample: PBMCs. V gene TRBV11-2 combines with J gene TRBJ2-7, with D perhaps TRBD1 (6 bases). CDR3 DNA sequence: TGTGCCAGCAGCTTAGAGCAGGGGACCGAGCAGTACTTC. This codes for CASSLEQGTEQYF.